These 20 T cell receptor beta chains share one sample of origin, sequenced in a study of blood T cell repertoires in COVID-19. Generated by immunoSEQ multiplex PCR, the TCRdb table keeps only in-frame clones and is missing some. The table lists over 200,000 clones, 80% to 90% of them singletons. Input material: PBMCs or T cells enriched from blood (not recorded which). Source of these receptors: a woman aged 50 to 60 in a cohort exposed to, infected with or recovered from COVID-19 (not recorded which).

Turning to this clone: The identical CDR3 is also encoded by other nucleotide sequences in the sample. The rearrangement uses TRBV12-3 or TRBV12-4 and TRBJ1-5; D is uncertain. V lost 2 bases, J lost 0 bases, and 2 bases lay in between. This CDR3 is 13 amino acids long. CDR3 nucleotides: TGTGCCAGCAGTTTACGTAGCAATCAGCCCCAGCATTTT. Translated, it gives CASSLRSNQPQHF.

The chain carries TRBV7-8 and TRBJ1-5, with a weak D call TRBD1 (6 bases). Per germline, CDR1 SGHVS and CDR2 FQNEAQ. With 5 bases removed from V and 0 bases from J, the gap between germline ends came to 11 bases. This CDR3 region has 15 residues. The CDR3 loop is CASSRNRDSNQPQHF. As DNA, the CDR3 is TGTGCCAGCAGCCGAAACAGGGATAGCAATCAGCCCCAGCATTTT.

The chain combines TRBV4-1 with TRBJ1-1, with TRBD1 matching over 7 bases. This CDR3 is built from 17 residues. Germline V CDR1 and CDR2: MGHRA, YSYEKL. After removal of 1 base from V and 0 bases from J, the junction contained 8 bases not matched to a gene. The CDR3 DNA is TGCGCCAGCAGCCAAGGGGGGGCCGGGACAGTGAACACTGAAGCTTTCTTT. The encoded protein is CASSQGGAGTVNTEAFF.

This chain joins TRBV13 and TRBJ1-1; TRBD1 agrees at 7 bases. The CDR3 contains 16 residues. CDR1 PRHDT and CDR2 FYEKMQ come from the germline V gene (reference sequence). V was pared by 6 bases and J by 4 bases, with 14 bases of the junction left unmatched. This CDR3 reads CASSRARQGYGTEAFF. CDR3 nucleotide sequence: TGTGCCAGCAGTCGAGCCCGACAGGGTTATGGCACTGAAGCTTTCTTT.

The chain links TRBV19 to TRBJ1-6; 8 nucleotides line up with TRBD1. V shed 4 bases and J 10 bases; nucleotides not matched to a gene: 9. The CDR3 runs 15 residues. The germline V gene encodes CDR1 LNHDA and CDR2 SQIVND (reference sequence). The CDR3 DNA reads as TGTGCCAGTAGTACCGACCGGACAGGGAACTCACCCCTCCACTTT. This gives the protein CASSTDRTGNSPLHF.

The genes are TRBV9 and TRBJ2-1; D not certain. Germline values: CDR1 SGDLS, CDR2 YYNGEE. Between the trimmed V and J ends, which lost 0 bases and 9 bases, there was a span of 7 bases. CDR3 size: 12 residues. The CDR3 region is CASSVESSEQFF. As DNA, the CDR3 is TGTGCCAGCAGCGTAGAAAGTAGTGAGCAGTTCTTC. Using reference TRBV9 and TRBJ2-1 for the parts outside the CDR3, the full variable domain is DSGVTQTPKHLITATGQRVTLRCSPRSGDLSVYWYQQSLDQGLQFLIQYYNGEERAKGNILERFSAQQFPDLHSELNLSSLELGDSALYFCASSVESSEQFFGPGTRLTVL.

Only one count was recorded for this clone. This chain joins TRBV5-1 and TRBJ1-1, with 9 bases matching TRBD1. Germline lookup yields CDR1 SGHRS and CDR2 YFSETQ. This CDR3 comprises 13 residues. Unmatched junction bases numbered 4, after V lost 3 bases and J lost 7 bases. The CDR3 bases are TGCGCCAGCAGCTGGGAGGACAGGGGTGAAGCTTTCTTT. It specifies CASSWEDRGEAFF.

This chain connects TRBV27 to TRBJ2-3; tentatively, D is TRBD1 (6 bases). The CDR3 totals 14 residues. CDR1 and CDR2 (germline): MNHEY, SMNVEV (reference sequence). V lost 6 bases to trimming and J lost 0 bases, with 10 bases between them. The CDR3, as DNA: TGTGCCAGCAGCTCCAGGGGTAGCACAGATACGCAGTATTTT. Amino acids: CASSSRGSTDTQYF.

This chain joins TRBV28 and TRBJ1-2, with TRBD1 matching 7 bases. With V trimmed by 3 bases and J by 8 bases, 3 bases remained unmatched. The CDR3 totals 12 residues. Germline V gene data show CDR1 as MDHEN and CDR2 as SYDVKM. The CDR3 coding sequence is TGTGCCAGCAGTTTGAGACAGGGCGGCTACACCTTC. Protein: CASSLRQGGYTF.

The chain has TRBV2 and TRBJ2-1; 7 bases fit TRBD1. The CDR3 contains 15 residues. Per germline, CDR1 SNHLY and CDR2 FYNNEI. V gave up 2 bases and J gave up 4 bases; unmatched junction bases: 5. CDR3 residues: CASSEQGVRYNEQFF. CDR3 coding DNA: TGTGCCAGCAGTGAACAGGGGGTGAGATACAATGAGCAGTTCTTC.

This sequence joins TRBV29-1 and TRBJ1-4, with TRBD1 identical over 12 bases. Germline CDR1 and CDR2: SQVTM and ANQGSEA. The CDR3 contains 14 residues. Germline trimming cut 6 bases from V and 8 bases from J; bases unmatched to any gene: 7. The chain's CDR3 is CSVRDRGRGEKLFF. CDR3 nucleotide sequence: TGCAGCGTCCGGGACAGGGGGCGAGGGGAAAAACTGTTTTTT.

The rearrangement uses TRBV3-1 (or the pseudogene TRBV3-2) and TRBJ2-7, with D possibly matching TRBD2 (6 bases). Trimming pared 5 bases from V and 1 base from J, leaving 15 bases between. The CDR3 is 15 amino acids. Germline V lookup: CDR1 LGHDT, CDR2 YNNKEL (reference sequence). CDR3 loop: CASSDITGESYEQYF. CDR3 DNA sequence: TGTGCCAGCAGCGACATAACGGGGGAATCCTACGAGCAGTACTTC.

The chain is built from TRBV30 and TRBJ1-1; TRBD1 matches 10 bases. This CDR3 is 12 amino acids long. CDR1 and CDR2 from the germline V gene are GTSNPN and SVGIG (reference sequence). V lost 8 bases, J lost 2 bases, and 2 bases stayed unmatched. CDR3 in DNA: TGTGCCCGGGACAGGGGAAACACTGAAGCTTTCTTT. It is translated as CARDRGNTEAFF.

The V and J genes are TRBV29-1 and TRBJ1-1; D might be TRBD1 (5 bases). V lost 4 bases, J lost 4 bases, and 16 bases lay in between. This CDR3 has 14 amino acids. CDR1 and CDR2 (germline): SQVTM, ANQGSEA. The CDR3 DNA sequence: TGCAGCGTTGGGATAGGTGGGGGGGGCACTGAAGCTTTCTTT. It codes for CSVGIGGGGTEAFF.

V and J are TRBV5-1 and TRBJ1-1; 9 nucleotides match TRBD1. J was trimmed by 10 bases and V by 5 bases; bases with no gene match: 9. This CDR3 is built from 13 residues. Germline V gives CDR1 SGHRS, CDR2 YFSETQ. The CDR3 nucleotides read TGCGCCAGCAGTGAACAGGGGGCTGGAGGAGCTTTCTTT. This encodes CASSEQGAGGAFF. The full variable domain, its missing parts supplied by reference TRBV5-1 and TRBJ1-1, is KAGVTQTPRYLIKTRGQQVTLSCSPISGHRSVSWYQQTPGQGLQFLFEYFSETQRNKGNFPGRFSGRQFSNSRSEMNVSTLELGDSALYLCASSEQGAGGAFFGQGTRLTVV.

As for this clone: A read error may produce the germline difference seen at one junction end. The rearrangement links TRBV5-5 to TRBJ1-3; D is perhaps TRBD1 (5 bases). From germline, CDR1 is SGHKS and CDR2 YYEKEE (reference sequence). There are 14 residues in the CDR3. CDR3 amino acids: CANSPRGSGNTIYF. CDR3 bases: TGTGCCAACAGCCCACGGGGGAGTGGAAACACCATATATTTT. Using reference TRBV5-5 and TRBJ1-3 for the parts outside the CDR3, the full variable domain is DAGVTQSPTHLIKTRGQQVTLRCSPISGHKSVSWYQQVLGQGPQFIFQYYEKEERGRGNFPDRFSARQFPNYSSELNVNALLLGDSALYLCANSPRGSGNTIYFGEGSWLTVV.

V and J are TRBV12-1 and TRBJ1-5. TRBV12-1 is a known pseudogene. This CDR3 is 23 amino acids long. The CDR3 DNA follows: TGTGCCAGCAGCTTGATTCATAGGTCCGCTTGTGGCAGGGAGGAATTTAGCAATCAGCCCCAGCATTTT. Amino acid sequence: CASSLIHRSACGREEFSNQPQHF.

The genes are TRBV4-1 and TRBJ2-5; 7 nucleotides match TRBD2. The germline V gene encodes CDR1 MGHRA and CDR2 YSYEKL. V was pared by 4 bases and J by 3 bases, with 5 bases of the junction left unmatched. The CDR3 loop spans 14 amino acids. Here the CDR3 DNA reads TGCGCCAGCAGCCGACAGACTAGCAAAGAGACCCAGTACTTC. Protein: CASSRQTSKETQYF.

Written as DNA, the CDR3 is TGCGCCAGCAGCCAAGATGGGGGTCGTCGGGGAGGAGGCTACACCTTC. Encoded protein: CASSQDGGRRGGGYTF. The chain uses TRBV4-3 and TRBJ1-2; D is possibly TRBD1 (5 bases). This CDR3 is built from 16 residues. CDR1 is LGHNA and CDR2 is YSLEER in the germline V gene. Deletions cut 0 bases from V and 8 bases from J, with 19 bases between.

Turning to this clone: One junction end disagrees with the germline gene, perhaps due to a read error. V is TRBV7-7 and J is TRBJ2-7; TRBD2 matches at 10 bases. CDR1 is SSHAT, CDR2 FNYEAQ, per germline (reference sequence). CDR3 size: 18 residues. Written as DNA, the CDR3 is TGTGCTAGCAGCTTAGCGCCCACCACTAGCGGGGTCTCCTACGAGCAGTACTTC. It encodes CASSLAPTTSGVSYEQYF.